This T cell receptor (beta chain) is from a study of blood T cell repertoires in COVID-19. Study information: Samples of COVID-19 (acute and convalescent) were obtained from the United States, Italy and Spain. T cells, B-cell-depleted T cells, or PBMCs supplied cDNA or gDNA.

The V end was cut by 0 bases, the J end by 4 bases, with 6 bases between. Germline CDR1 and CDR2: SGHTA and FQGTGA. The CDR3 runs to 13 residues. Methods used by the authors: Amplification of reference gene primers was used by the study to estimate nucleated cell counts. The protocol was immunoSEQ multiplex PCR, while the TCRdb copy is restricted to in-frame clones and leaves out a portion. V and J calls and clone size are given by that table; D and trimming were obtained from the DNA. The profile shows around 65,000 clones, 81% of them singletons. This clone was found a few times. The specimen sequenced was peripheral blood. The sequence was obtained from a man older than 75 with acute or convalescent COVID-19. The rearrangement uses TRBV7-3 and TRBJ1-1; no definite D call. The chain's CDR3 is CASSLTGLTEAFF. The CDR3 nucleotides are TGTGCCAGCAGCTTAACGGGCCTCACTGAAGCTTTCTTT.